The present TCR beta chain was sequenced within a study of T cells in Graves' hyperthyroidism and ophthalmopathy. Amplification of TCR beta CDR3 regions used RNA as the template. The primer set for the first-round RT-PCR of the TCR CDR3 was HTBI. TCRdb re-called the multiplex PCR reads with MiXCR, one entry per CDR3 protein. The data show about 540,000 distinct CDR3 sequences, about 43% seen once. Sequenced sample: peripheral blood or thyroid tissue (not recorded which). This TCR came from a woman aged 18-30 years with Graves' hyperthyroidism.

The CDR3 loop reads CASSAGHSGRANVLTF. CDR3 nucleotides: TGTGCCAGCAGTGCCGGTCATAGCGGGAGGGCCAACGTCCTGACTTTC. The V call is TRBV2, the J call TRBJ2-6, with 8 bases lining up with TRBD2. Trimming cost V 4 bases and J 5 bases; bases outside gene matches: 7. Per germline, CDR1 SNHLY and CDR2 FYNNEI. The CDR3 is 16 amino acids.